This T cell receptor (beta chain) was sequenced for a study of T cell responses to AZD1222 COVID-19 vaccine (dated by TCRdb to about 2021). About the full investigation: AZD1222 recipients with second doses at about 4 weeks or about 12 weeks were pooled, because spike-specific TCR depth and breadth did not differ between schedules. TCR sequencing covered roughly 230 trial participants: 200 to 210 given two doses of AZD1222 and approximately 26 given two doses of MenACWY control vaccine. Trial participants were enrolled by age into subgroups of 18-55, 56-69 and 70-plus years, and 148, 28 and 57 TCR-sequenced participants, respectively, were included in these subgroups.

Via the germline V gene (reference sequence), CDR1 is LNHDA and CDR2 SQIVND. Counted from cysteine to phenylalanine, this CDR3 has 15 amino acids. CDR3 DNA only is kept here, 45 bases in frame from base 1. V is reduced by 3 bases and J by 4 bases, leaving a spacing of 12 bases between them. The time point label on this specimen signifies: baseline before first vaccination. Vaccinee samples were obtained from the UK trials COV001 and COV002, which included a single-blind randomized controlled phase 2/3 trial of AZD1222 (ChAdOx1 nCoV-19) in healthy adults. For TCRbeta chain sequencing, PBMC samples from trial participants were taken at day 0 and at day 28 after the second dose. The CDR3 regions of human TCRbeta chains were analyzed by immunosequencing. Per the original workflow: TCRs in the repertoires were matched against a reference library of SARS-CoV-2-specific TCRs that had been generated with the MIRA antigen-specificity platform. Breadth was defined as the fraction of unique TCRs that were SARS-CoV-2-associated, and depth was defined as the fraction of total T cells that were SARS-CoV-2-associated. Each spike-specific TCR was assigned to its reactive spike region and to a CD4 or CD8 class using the MIRA data. Log10-transformed breadth and depth values were compared by one-way ANOVA with Sidak's multiple comparisons tests. TCRdb stores this immuneACCESS table with in-frame sequences only. Part of the clones is absent; in the studies checked, under half of the shortfall reflects unresolved V genes, and no reason is known for the rest. That table is the source of V, J and clone size, and D and trimming were worked out from the DNA. This sample gives approximately 100,000 clones in total; about 86% of them show up just once. The ten largest make up approximately 12% of the sample.

Study-wide findings and limitations: Participants were mostly white British, with more females than males. The authors suggested clonal diversity may have been underestimated. In the small 56-69-year group, the increase in depth fell short of significance, most likely because of low power. Reportedly, close to half of the unique spike-specific TCRs recognized epitopes lying outside the regions that are mutated in the B.1.351 and B.1.1.7 variants. Spike-specific TCR breadth and depth rose significantly after two AZD1222 doses compared with day 0 and with MenACWY recipients. CD4 TCRs associated with the vaccine covered the entire spike protein, and the dominant responses were in regions 160-218 and 743-854. Because no samples from the day 14 peak response were available, repertoires could be characterized only after the peak T cell response. Conclusions about previously exposed vaccinees were limited because only a handful of AZD1222 recipients were SARS-CoV-2 seropositive at baseline.

On this clone: Its antigen specificity is not known. Base qualities are not provided; no much larger clone lies one nucleotide away.

This TCR derives from an adult in good health. The sample was peripheral blood, taken on day 0 of AZD1222 vaccination. The sequence links TRBV19 to TRBJ1-4; the D gene is perhaps TRBD1, from 5 matching bases. The base sequence is TGTGCCAGTAGTATCGGGACGGCGGGTAATGAAAAACTGTTTTTT. Its amino acids are CASSIGTAGNEKLFF.